The rows below give T cell receptor beta chains drawn from one sample of a study of T cell responses to AZD1222 COVID-19 vaccine. This table comes from immunoSEQ multiplex PCR, and its TCRdb copy is limited to in-frame clones, with some not included. The data hold under 150,000 clones, with around 88% observed a single time. This material consisted of peripheral blood, taken 28 days after the second AZD1222 dose. These receptors were taken from an adult who received the AZD1222 COVID-19 vaccine. CDR3s include the opening cysteine and the closing phenylalanine or tryptophan. The D gene is left open where the match is weak. Clone size is not always given. Where it is, it says once, few, many or a class for expanded clones.

NA	NA	TRBV20-1	TRBJ1-4	CSASTGGGKLFF	TGCAGTGCTAGTACCGGGGGCGGAAAACTGTTTTTT
NA	NA	TRBV2	TRBJ2-5	CASREGESQETQYF	TGTGCCAGCAGAGAAGGGGAGTCCCAAGAGACCCAGTACTTC
NA	NA	TRBV29-1	TRBJ2-7	CSVSIEVSYEQYF	TGCAGCGTTTCTATTGAGGTTTCCTACGAGCAGTACTTC
NA	NA	TRBV10-1	TRBJ1-1	CASSESRGDGTEAFF	TGCGCCAGCAGTGAGTCGCGAGGGGATGGCACTGAAGCTTTCTTT
NA	NA	TRBV10-2	TRBJ2-1	CASSTGAKDNEQFF	TGCGCCAGCAGTACCGGGGCGAAGGACAATGAGCAGTTCTTC
NA	NA	TRBV6-5	TRBJ2-7	CASSYDGQPTYEQYF	TGTGCCAGCAGTTACGATGGACAGCCTACCTACGAGCAGTACTTC
NA	NA	TRBV29-1	TRBJ2-7	CSAETIDSPYEQYF	TGCAGCGCCGAAACAATCGACAGTCCCTACGAGCAGTACTTC
NA	TRBD1	TRBV18	TRBJ1-1	CASSPSTGAEAFF	TGTGCCAGCTCACCATCGACAGGGGCTGAAGCTTTCTTT
few	NA	TRBV7-2	TRBJ1-5	CASSLSGYSNQPQHF	TGTGCCAGCAGCTTATCGGGTTATAGCAATCAGCCCCAGCATTTT
NA	NA	TRBV27	TRBJ1-4	CASSSRLKEKLFF	TGTGCCAGCAGTTCCCGGCTCAAAGAAAAACTGTTTTTT
NA	TRBD1	TRBV3-1/TRBV3-2	TRBJ1-1	CASSPANRGTEAFF	TGTGCCAGCAGCCCGGCCAACAGGGGCACTGAAGCTTTCTTT